These 27 T cell receptor beta chains came from one sample sequenced in a study of blood T cell repertoires in COVID-19. Sequencing used immunoSEQ multiplex PCR; TCRdb keeps in-frame clones, though not all of them. The sample yields under 400,000 clones, about nine tenths seen once. The specimen sequenced was peripheral blood. The receptors shown here come from a woman aged 30 to 39 with COVID-19, enrolled during active disease.

The chain links TRBV4-1 to TRBJ1-2, with D unclear. This CDR3 is 11 amino acids long. In germline, CDR1 is MGHRA, CDR2 YSYEKL. Trimming cost V 3 bases and J 14 bases, with 13 bases left between them. CDR3 sequence reads: CASSHPGPRTF. The DNA for the CDR3 is TGCGCCAGCAGCCATCCTGGCCCCCGTACCTTC.

The genes are TRBV10-3 and TRBJ2-3; 7 bases map to TRBD1. This CDR3 is 16 amino acids long. CDR1 and CDR2 from the germline V gene are ENHRY and SYGVKD. CDR3 bases: TGTGCGACCAGGGGTGAGGGGGCATGGGTATATGATACGCAGTATTTT. Encoded protein: CATRGEGAWVYDTQYF.

The rearrangement joins TRBV6-6 to TRBJ1-6; possible D gene TRBD1, 5 bases. The CDR3 has 14 residues. The germline CDR1 and CDR2 sequences are MNHNY and SVGAGI (reference sequence). V was pared by 3 bases and J by 6 bases, with 9 bases between. The DNA for the CDR3 is TGTGCCAGCAGTTATGAGACAGCTAATTCACCCCTCCACTTT. The encoded protein is CASSYETANSPLHF.

The chain employs TRBV5-1 and TRBJ2-2; D may be TRBD2 (5 bases). The CDR3 consists of 14 residues. V lost 0 bases, J lost 3 bases, and 6 bases lay in between. The V gene's germline CDR1 is SGHRS and CDR2 YFSETQ. In nucleotides, the CDR3 is TGCGCCAGCAGCTTGGAACTAGACACCGGGGAGCTGTTTTTT. It encodes CASSLELDTGELFF. The whole variable domain, remainder taken from reference TRBV5-1 and TRBJ2-2, is KAGVTQTPRYLIKTRGQQVTLSCSPISGHRSVSWYQQTPGQGLQFLFEYFSETQRNKGNFPGRFSGRQFSNSRSEMNVSTLELGDSALYLCASSLELDTGELFFGEGSRLTVL.

This clone was picked up a small number of times. The chain joins TRBV19 to TRBJ1-5; 7 nucleotides align to TRBD1. Germline V gene sequence: CDR1 LNHDA, CDR2 SQIVND (reference sequence). Losses at the gene ends were 1 base for V and 5 bases for J; bases not matched to a gene: 2. CDR3 length: 14 residues. The CDR3 DNA sequence: TGTGCCAGTAGTATAGGGACAGGCTATCAGCCCCAGCATTTT. Amino acids: CASSIGTGYQPQHF.

The chain uses TRBV30 and TRBJ1-4; the D is unclear. Germline V gene sequence: CDR1 GTSNPN, CDR2 SVGIG (reference sequence). V gave up 1 base and J gave up 1 base, with 4 bases separating them. This CDR3 comprises 13 residues. The CDR3 protein is CAWSGQTNEKLFF. CDR3 in DNA: TGTGCCTGGAGTGGGCAAACTAATGAAAAACTGTTTTTT.

The V and J genes are TRBV18 and TRBJ2-1, with D hard to call. Germline-derived CDR1 and CDR2 are KGHSH and LQKENI. V was pared by 1 base and J by 8 bases, with 12 bases between. The CDR3 length is 14 residues. The CDR3 sequence: CASSPQIDLDEQFF. In DNA form, the CDR3 reads TGTGCCAGCTCACCACAGATAGATTTAGATGAGCAGTTCTTC.

The table lists this clone with a count of one. The chain has TRBV7-9 and TRBJ1-5, with D possibly matching TRBD1 (6 bases). CDR1 and CDR2 (germline): SEHNR, FQNEAQ (reference sequence). V was shortened by 8 bases and J by 4 bases, with 12 bases between the two germline ends. This CDR3 is built from 13 residues. The DNA of the CDR3 is TGTGCCAGCGCTGACGGGACAAATCAGCCCCAGCATTTT. This translates into CASADGTNQPQHF.

J is TRBJ1-2 and V is TRBV7-9; D not certain. Trimming left V 3 bases short and J 10 bases short, with 12 bases between. Germline V gene data show CDR1 as SEHNR and CDR2 as FQNEAQ (reference sequence). The CDR3 has 12 amino acids. In DNA, the CDR3 is TGTGCCAGCAGCTTTGTCTCCGAGTACTACACCTTC. Translation: CASSFVSEYYTF. The full variable domain, in which reference TRBV7-9 and TRBJ1-2 provide the parts outside the CDR3, is DTGVSQNPRHKITKRGQNVTFRCDPISEHNRLYWYRQTLGQGPEFLTYFQNEAQLEKSRLLSDRFSAERPKGSFSTLEIQRTEQGDSAMYLCASSFVSEYYTFGSGTRLTVV.

DNA for the CDR3: TGTGCCAGCAGCCTTGGTGAGGGGGCCATGAACACTGAAGCTTTCTTT. Its protein is CASSLGEGAMNTEAFF. The J gene is TRBJ1-1, the V gene TRBV9, with 7 positions matching TRBD1. The CDR3 loop spans 16 amino acids. Germline loops: CDR1 SGDLS, CDR2 YYNGEE. The V segment lost 4 bases and the J segment 0 bases; nucleotides outside the gene matches: 9.

The V call is TRBV12-3 or TRBV12-4, the J call TRBJ2-2; possible D gene TRBD2, 6 bases. Trimming took off 3 bases at V and 5 bases at J, with 7 bases between the two ends. CDR3 length equals 13 residues. The CDR3 nucleotides read TGTGCCAGCAGTTTGGGACTTACCGGGGAGCTGTTTTTT. It codes for CASSLGLTGELFF.

The rearrangement links TRBV11-3 to TRBJ2-1; maybe TRBD2 (6 bases). The CDR3 sequence is 16 residues long. The V and J ends lost 6 bases and 4 bases respectively, with 19 bases between them. Germline V lookup: CDR1 SGHNT, CDR2 YENEEA. The CDR3 region has the DNA TGTGCCAGCAGACCCAGGGTTCGGGGGTCGTACAATGAGCAGTTCTTC. Translation gives CASRPRVRGSYNEQFF.

The chain uses TRBV29-1 and TRBJ2-7; D is ambiguous. V dropped 3 bases and J dropped 1 base, with 16 bases sitting between them. CDR3 length: 15 residues. Germline CDR1 is SQVTM and CDR2 is ANQGSEA. The DNA of the CDR3 is TGCAGCGTTGAGATCGGTCAGGCTCTATCCTACGAGCAGTACTTC. Its protein is CSVEIGQALSYEQYF.

The CDR3 loop reads CASSIVGQGNEQFF. The CDR3, as DNA: TGTGCCAGTAGTATAGTAGGACAGGGGAATGAGCAGTTCTTC. V is TRBV19 and J is TRBJ2-1, with TRBD1 matching 9 bases. The CDR3 consists of 14 residues. Losses at the gene ends were 1 base for V and 7 bases for J; bases not matched to a gene: 2. Germline V lookup: CDR1 LNHDA, CDR2 SQIVND (reference sequence). The full variable domain, its missing parts supplied by reference TRBV19 and TRBJ2-1, is DGGITQSPKYLFRKEGQNVTLSCEQNLNHDAMYWYRQDPGQGLRLIYYSQIVNDFQKGDIAEGYSVSREKKESFPLTVTSAQKNPTAFYLCASSIVGQGNEQFFGPGTRLTVL.

Points on this clone: The same CDR3 is also encoded by other DNA sequences in this sample. The chain uses TRBV4-1 and TRBJ1-1, with 10 bases that match TRBD1. The CDR3 runs 14 residues. The junction had 3 bases not matched to a gene; V was cut back by 4 bases and J by 4 bases. Germline assignment: CDR1 MGHRA and CDR2 YSYEKL. CDR3 residues: CASSLGQGITEAFF. In DNA, the CDR3 is TGCGCCAGCAGCCTGGGACAGGGGATCACTGAAGCTTTCTTT.

The V and J genes are TRBV5-1 and TRBJ2-3; D might be TRBD2 (7 bases). CDR1 is SGHRS, CDR2 YFSETQ, per germline. V gave up 4 bases and J gave up 5 bases, with 17 bases separating them. This CDR3 is built from 15 residues. CDR3 loop: CASSDVRGGGDTQYF. The CDR3 region has the DNA TGCGCCAGCAGCGACGTCAGGGGCGGGGGAGATACGCAGTATTTT.

The rearrangement uses TRBV5-1 and TRBJ1-4; 7 positions agree with TRBD1. Germline V CDR1 and CDR2: SGHRS, YFSETQ. The CDR3 extends over 15 amino acids. V gave up 2 bases and J gave up 0 bases; unmatched junction bases: 1. CDR3 amino acids: CASSFQGATNEKLFF. The CDR3 nucleotides read TGCGCCAGCAGCTTTCAGGGGGCAACTAATGAAAAACTGTTTTTT.

The chain employs TRBV21-1 and TRBJ2-7; the table's D call TRBD2 went unverified against the DNA. TRBV21-1 is listed as a pseudogene. The CDR3 is 18 residues long. CDR3 in DNA: TGTGCCAGCAGCCTCACTGCCACGGGGGGATCGTCGTCCTACGAGCAGTACGTC. It encodes CASSLTATGGSSSYEQYV.

V is TRBV2 and J is TRBJ1-2, with 7 bases fitting TRBD1. This CDR3 comprises 12 residues. Per the germline V gene, CDR1 is SNHLY and CDR2 is FYNNEI. J lost 7 bases, V lost 6 bases, and 5 bases had no gene match. The CDR3 sequence: CASRPGGSGYTF. CDR3 bases: TGTGCCAGCAGACCAGGGGGGTCTGGCTACACCTTC.

V is TRBV12-3 or TRBV12-4 and J is TRBJ1-1; no definite D call. V was cut by 3 bases and J by 0 bases, with 5 bases left in between. The length of the CDR3 is 13 residues. CDR3 sequence (DNA): TGTGCCAGCAGTTTTAATATGAACACTGAAGCTTTCTTT. Translating gives CASSFNMNTEAFF.

J is TRBJ1-3 and V is TRBV3-1 (or the pseudogene TRBV3-2); the D is unclear. The CDR3 length is 15 residues. V was clipped by 2 bases and J by 0 bases, with 8 bases between them. Germline V gene data show CDR1 as LGHDT and CDR2 as YNNKEL (reference sequence). The CDR3 nucleotides are TGTGCCAGCAGCCAATATCTTAGCTCTGGAAACACCATATATTTT. Encoded protein: CASSQYLSSGNTIYF.

This clone was recorded only once. This chain uses TRBV7-9 with TRBJ1-1; D gene ambiguous. Germline CDR1 and CDR2: SEHNR and FQNEAQ (reference sequence). V shed 6 bases and J shed 0 bases, with 17 bases lying between them. The CDR3 is 16 amino acids. CDR3 loop: CASRPQRSALNTEAFF. The CDR3 DNA sequence: TGTGCCAGCAGACCCCAGAGGTCCGCCCTGAACACTGAAGCTTTCTTT.

The genes are TRBV18 and TRBJ2-1; D might be TRBD2 (6 bases). This CDR3 has 16 amino acids. Germline CDR1 KGHSH, CDR2 LQKENI. Trimming took off 3 bases at V and 1 base at J, with 13 bases between the two ends. Here the CDR3 reads CASSPMEGRSYNEQFF. The CDR3 bases are TGTGCCAGCTCACCTATGGAGGGTAGGTCCTACAATGAGCAGTTCTTC. The complete variable domain, with remaining parts taken from reference TRBV18 and TRBJ2-1, reads NAGVMQNPRHLVRRRGQEARLRCSPMKGHSHVYWYRQLPEEGLKFMVYLQKENIIDESGMPKERFSAEFPKEGPSILRIQQVVRGDSAAYFCASSPMEGRSYNEQFFGPGTRLTVL.

This clone appeared once. The chain carries TRBV7-9 and TRBJ2-1, with 8 bases fitting TRBD1. This CDR3 spans 15 amino acids. Germline V gives CDR1 SEHNR, CDR2 FQNEAQ (reference sequence). The V segment lost 5 bases and the J segment 4 bases; nucleotides outside the gene matches: 7. This chain's CDR3 is CASSLPTGAYNEQFF. The CDR3 nucleotides are TGTGCCAGCAGCCTCCCGACAGGGGCTTACAATGAGCAGTTCTTC.

The chain joins TRBV3-1 (or the pseudogene TRBV3-2) to TRBJ2-5, with TRBD2 identical over 9 bases. Germline CDR1 reads LGHDT; CDR2 reads YNNKEL (reference sequence). This CDR3 comprises 16 residues. The J segment lost 5 bases and the V segment lost 3 bases, leaving 10 bases of the junction unmatched. The CDR3 loop is CASSHPGTAGGETQYF. Written as DNA, the CDR3 is TGTGCCAGCAGCCATCCCGGGACGGCGGGGGGGGAGACCCAGTACTTC.

The rearrangement joins TRBV6-5 to TRBJ1-5; a possible D gene is TRBD1 (5 bases). The CDR3 extends over 12 amino acids. Trimming pared 7 bases from V and 4 bases from J, leaving 8 bases between. Looked up from germline, CDR1 is MNHEY and CDR2 is SVGAGI. The CDR3 sequence: CASMGQNQPQHF. DNA for the CDR3: TGTGCCAGCATGGGGCAGAATCAGCCCCAGCATTTT.

The chain links TRBV28 to TRBJ1-6; possible D gene TRBD1, 5 bases. The CDR3 loop spans 16 amino acids. Germline V gene data show CDR1 as MDHEN and CDR2 as SYDVKM. Trimming left V 6 bases short and J 0 bases short, with 12 bases between. Here the CDR3 reads CASRHRQNSYNSPLHF. The DNA for the CDR3 is TGTGCCAGCAGACATAGACAGAACTCCTATAATTCACCCCTCCACTTT. Drawing the rest from reference TRBV28 and TRBJ1-6, the complete variable domain is DVKVTQSSRYLVKRTGEKVFLECVQDMDHENMFWYRQDPGLGLRLIYFSYDVKMKEKGDIPEGYSVSREKKERFSLILESASTNQTSMYLCASRHRQNSYNSPLHFGNGTRLTVT.